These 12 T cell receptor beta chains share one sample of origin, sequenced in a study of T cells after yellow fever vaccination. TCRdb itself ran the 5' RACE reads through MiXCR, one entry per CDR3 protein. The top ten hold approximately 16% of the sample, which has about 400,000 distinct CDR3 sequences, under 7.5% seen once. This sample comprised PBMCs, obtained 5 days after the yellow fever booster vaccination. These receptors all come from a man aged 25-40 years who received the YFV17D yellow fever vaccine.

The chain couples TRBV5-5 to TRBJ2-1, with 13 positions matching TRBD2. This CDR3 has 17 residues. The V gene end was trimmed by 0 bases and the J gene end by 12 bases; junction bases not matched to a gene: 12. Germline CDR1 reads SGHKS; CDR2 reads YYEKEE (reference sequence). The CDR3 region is CASSLAPTSGRAVGQFF. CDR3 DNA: TGTGCCAGCAGCTTGGCCCCCACTAGCGGGAGGGCCGTCGGGCAGTTCTTC.

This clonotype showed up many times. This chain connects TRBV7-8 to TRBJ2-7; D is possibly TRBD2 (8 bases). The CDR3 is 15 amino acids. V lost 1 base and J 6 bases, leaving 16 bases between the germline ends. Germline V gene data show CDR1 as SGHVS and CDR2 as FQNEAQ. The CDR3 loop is CASSLDSGGGREQYF. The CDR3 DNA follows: TGTGCCAGCAGCTTAGACTCGGGAGGGGGCCGCGAGCAGTACTTC.

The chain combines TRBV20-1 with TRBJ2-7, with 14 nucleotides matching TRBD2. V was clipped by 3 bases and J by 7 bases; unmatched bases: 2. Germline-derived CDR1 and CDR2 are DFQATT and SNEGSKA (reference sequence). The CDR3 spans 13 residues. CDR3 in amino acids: CSARGLAGDEQYF. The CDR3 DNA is TGCAGTGCTAGGGGACTAGCGGGAGATGAGCAGTACTTC.

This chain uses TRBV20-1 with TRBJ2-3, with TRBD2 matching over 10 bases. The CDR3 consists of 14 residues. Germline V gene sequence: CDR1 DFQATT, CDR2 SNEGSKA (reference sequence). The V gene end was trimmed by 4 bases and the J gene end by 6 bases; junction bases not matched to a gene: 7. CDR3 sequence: CSANQLAGYDTQYF. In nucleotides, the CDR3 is TGCAGTGCTAACCAACTAGCGGGATATGATACGCAGTATTTT.

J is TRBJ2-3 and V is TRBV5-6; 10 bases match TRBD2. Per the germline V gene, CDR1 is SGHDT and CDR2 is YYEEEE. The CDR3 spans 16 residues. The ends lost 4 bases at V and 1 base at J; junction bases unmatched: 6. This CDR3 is CASSPLAGRRTDTQYF. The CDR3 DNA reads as TGTGCCAGCAGCCCACTAGCGGGAAGGCGCACAGATACGCAGTATTTT.

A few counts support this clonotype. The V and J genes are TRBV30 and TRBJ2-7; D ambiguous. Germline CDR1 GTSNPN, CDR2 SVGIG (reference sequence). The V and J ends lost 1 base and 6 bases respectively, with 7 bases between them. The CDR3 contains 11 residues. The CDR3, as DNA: TGTGCCTGGAGTGAGTGGGGCGAGCAGTACTTC. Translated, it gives CAWSEWGEQYF.

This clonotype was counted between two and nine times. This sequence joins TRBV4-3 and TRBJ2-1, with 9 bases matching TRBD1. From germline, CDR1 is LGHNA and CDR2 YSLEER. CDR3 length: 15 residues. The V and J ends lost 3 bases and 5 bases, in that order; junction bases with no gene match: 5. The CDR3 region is CASSHPGQGNNEQFF. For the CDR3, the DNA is TGCGCCAGCAGCCATCCGGGACAGGGCAACAATGAGCAGTTCTTC.

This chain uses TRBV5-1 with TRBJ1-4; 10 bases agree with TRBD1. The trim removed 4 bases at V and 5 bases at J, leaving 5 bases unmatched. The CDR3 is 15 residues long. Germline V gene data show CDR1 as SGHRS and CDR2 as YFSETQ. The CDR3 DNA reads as TGCGCCAGCAGCCCGGGGACAGGGGCGAATGAAAAACTGTTTTTT. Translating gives CASSPGTGANEKLFF.

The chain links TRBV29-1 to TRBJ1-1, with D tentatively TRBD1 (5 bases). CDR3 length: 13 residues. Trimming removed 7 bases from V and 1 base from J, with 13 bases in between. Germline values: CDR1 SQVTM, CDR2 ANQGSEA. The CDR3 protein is CSGVRQQNTEAFF. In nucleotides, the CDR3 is TGCAGCGGGGTCCGACAGCAGAACACTGAAGCTTTCTTT.

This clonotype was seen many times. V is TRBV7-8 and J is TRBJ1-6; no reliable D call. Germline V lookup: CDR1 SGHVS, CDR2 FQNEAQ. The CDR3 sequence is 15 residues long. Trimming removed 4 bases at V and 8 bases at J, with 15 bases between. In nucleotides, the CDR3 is TGTGCCAGCAGCTCCCCGCCTAACCGGGATTCACCCCTCCACTTT. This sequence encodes CASSSPPNRDSPLHF.

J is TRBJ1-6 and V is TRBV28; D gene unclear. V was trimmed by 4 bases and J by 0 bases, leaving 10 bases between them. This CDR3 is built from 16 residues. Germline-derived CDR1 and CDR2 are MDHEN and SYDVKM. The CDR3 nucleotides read TGTGCCAGCAGTTCCAGGAGGAGCTCCTATAATTCACCCCTCCACTTT. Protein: CASSSRRSSYNSPLHF.

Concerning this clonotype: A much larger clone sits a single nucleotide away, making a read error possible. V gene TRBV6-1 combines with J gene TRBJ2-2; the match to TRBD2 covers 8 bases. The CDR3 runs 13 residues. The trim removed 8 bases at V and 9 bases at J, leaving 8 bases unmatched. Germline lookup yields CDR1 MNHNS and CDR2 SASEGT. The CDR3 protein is CASQRGRTWELFF. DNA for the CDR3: TGTGCCAGCCAACGCGGGAGGACCTGGGAGCTGTTTTTT.